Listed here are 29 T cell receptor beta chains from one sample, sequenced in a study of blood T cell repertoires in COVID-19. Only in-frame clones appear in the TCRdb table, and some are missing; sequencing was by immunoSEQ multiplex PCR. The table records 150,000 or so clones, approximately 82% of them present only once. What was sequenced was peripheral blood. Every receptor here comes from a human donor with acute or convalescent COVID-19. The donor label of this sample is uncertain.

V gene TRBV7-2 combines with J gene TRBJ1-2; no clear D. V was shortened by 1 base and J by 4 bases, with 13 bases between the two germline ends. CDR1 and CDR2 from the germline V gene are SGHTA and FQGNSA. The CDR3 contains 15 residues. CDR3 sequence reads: CASSLESNGIYGYTF. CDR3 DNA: TGTGCCAGCAGCTTAGAGTCAAACGGGATCTATGGCTACACCTTC.

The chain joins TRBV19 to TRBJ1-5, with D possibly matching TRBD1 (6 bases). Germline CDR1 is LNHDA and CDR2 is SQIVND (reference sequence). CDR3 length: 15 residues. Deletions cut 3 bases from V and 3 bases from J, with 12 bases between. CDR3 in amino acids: CASSIATGTNQPQHF. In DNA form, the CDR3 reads TGTGCCAGTAGTATCGCGACAGGTACCAATCAGCCCCAGCATTTT.

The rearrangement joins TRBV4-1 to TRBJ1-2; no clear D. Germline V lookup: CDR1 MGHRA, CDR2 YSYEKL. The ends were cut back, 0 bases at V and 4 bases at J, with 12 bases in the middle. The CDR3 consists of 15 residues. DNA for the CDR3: TGCGCCAGCAGCCAAGAGGGCACCGAACGCTATGGCTACACCTTC. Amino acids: CASSQEGTERYGYTF.

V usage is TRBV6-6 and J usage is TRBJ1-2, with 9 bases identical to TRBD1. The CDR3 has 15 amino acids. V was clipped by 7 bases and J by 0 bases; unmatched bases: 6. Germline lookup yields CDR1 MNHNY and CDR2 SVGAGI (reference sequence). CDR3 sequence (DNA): TGTGCCAGCAATAGACAGGGGGACACTAACTATGGCTACACCTTC. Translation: CASNRQGDTNYGYTF.

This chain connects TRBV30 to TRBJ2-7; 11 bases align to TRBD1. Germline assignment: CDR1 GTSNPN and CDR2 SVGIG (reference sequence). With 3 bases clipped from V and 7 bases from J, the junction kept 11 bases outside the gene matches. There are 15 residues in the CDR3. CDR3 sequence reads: CAWSGIGQGAREQYF. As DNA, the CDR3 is TGTGCCTGGAGCGGAATAGGACAGGGGGCGCGGGAGCAGTACTTC.

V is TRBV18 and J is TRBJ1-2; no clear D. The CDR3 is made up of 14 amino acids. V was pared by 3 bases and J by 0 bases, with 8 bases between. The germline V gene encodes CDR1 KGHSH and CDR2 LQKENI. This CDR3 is CASSPTVANYGYTF. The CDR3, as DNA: TGTGCCAGCTCACCCACGGTAGCTAACTATGGCTACACCTTC.

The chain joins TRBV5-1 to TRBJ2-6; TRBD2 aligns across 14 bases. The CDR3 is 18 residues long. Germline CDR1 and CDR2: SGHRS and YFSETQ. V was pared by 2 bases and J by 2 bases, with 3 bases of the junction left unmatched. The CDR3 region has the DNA TGCGCCAGCAGCTTTAGACTAGCGGGGGGGCCTGGGGCCAACGTCCTGACTTTC. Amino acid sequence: CASSFRLAGGPGANVLTF.

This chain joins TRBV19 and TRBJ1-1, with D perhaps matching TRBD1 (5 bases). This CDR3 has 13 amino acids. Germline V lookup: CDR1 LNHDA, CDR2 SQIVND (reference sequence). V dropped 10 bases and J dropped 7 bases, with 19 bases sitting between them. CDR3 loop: CAKDRGGDGEAFF. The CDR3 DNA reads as TGTGCCAAGGATAGGGGTGGGGATGGTGAAGCTTTCTTT.

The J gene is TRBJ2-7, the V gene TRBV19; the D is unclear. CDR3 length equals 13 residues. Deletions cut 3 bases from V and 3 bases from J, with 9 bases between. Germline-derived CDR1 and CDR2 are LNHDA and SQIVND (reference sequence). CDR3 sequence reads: CASSMRSNYEQYF. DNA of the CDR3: TGTGCCAGTAGTATGAGGTCGAACTACGAGCAGTACTTC.

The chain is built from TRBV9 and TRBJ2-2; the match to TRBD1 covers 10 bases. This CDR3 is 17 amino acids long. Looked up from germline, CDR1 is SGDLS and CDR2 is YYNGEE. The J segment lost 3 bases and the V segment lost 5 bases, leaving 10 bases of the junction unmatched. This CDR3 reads CASSAGTGARDTGELFF. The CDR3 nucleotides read TGTGCCAGCAGTGCCGGGACAGGGGCGCGGGACACCGGGGAGCTGTTTTTT.

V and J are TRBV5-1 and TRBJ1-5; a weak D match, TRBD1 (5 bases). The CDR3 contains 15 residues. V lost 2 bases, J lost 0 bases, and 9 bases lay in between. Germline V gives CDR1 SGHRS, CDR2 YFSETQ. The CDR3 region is CASSLGVLSNQPQHF. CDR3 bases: TGCGCCAGCAGCTTAGGGGTCCTTAGCAATCAGCCCCAGCATTTT.

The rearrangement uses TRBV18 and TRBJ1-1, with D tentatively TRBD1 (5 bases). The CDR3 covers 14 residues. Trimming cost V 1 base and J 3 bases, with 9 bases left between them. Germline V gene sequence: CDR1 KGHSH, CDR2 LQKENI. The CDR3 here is CASSPRREDTEAFF. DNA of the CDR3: TGTGCCAGCTCACCACGCAGGGAGGACACTGAAGCTTTCTTT. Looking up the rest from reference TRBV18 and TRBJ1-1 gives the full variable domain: NAGVMQNPRHLVRRRGQEARLRCSPMKGHSHVYWYRQLPEEGLKFMVYLQKENIIDESGMPKERFSAEFPKEGPSILRIQQVVRGDSAAYFCASSPRREDTEAFFGQGTRLTVV.

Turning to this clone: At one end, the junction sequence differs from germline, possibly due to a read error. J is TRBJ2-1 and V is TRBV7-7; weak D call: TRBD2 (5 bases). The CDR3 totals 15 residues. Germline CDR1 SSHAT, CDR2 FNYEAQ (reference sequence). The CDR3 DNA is TGTGCTAGCAGCCCCACGTCGACTACCTACAATGAGCAGTTCTTC. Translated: CASSPTSTTYNEQFF.

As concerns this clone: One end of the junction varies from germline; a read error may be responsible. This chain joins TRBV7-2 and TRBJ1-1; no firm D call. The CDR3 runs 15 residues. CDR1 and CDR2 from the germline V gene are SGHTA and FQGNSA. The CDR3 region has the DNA TGTGCCAGCAGCTTCACCATCGGCGGGAACACTAAAGCTTTCTTT. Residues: CASSFTIGGNTKAFF.

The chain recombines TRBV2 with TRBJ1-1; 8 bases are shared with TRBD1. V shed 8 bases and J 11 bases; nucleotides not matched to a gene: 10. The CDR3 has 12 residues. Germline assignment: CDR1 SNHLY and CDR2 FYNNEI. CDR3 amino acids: CASRLMTGVAFF. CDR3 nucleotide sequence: TGTGCCAGCCGCTTAATGACAGGGGTGGCTTTCTTT.

The CDR3 reads CASSLGTGGWETQYF. CDR3 sequence (DNA): TGTGCCAGCAGCTTAGGCACAGGGGGCTGGGAGACCCAGTACTTC. The chain recombines TRBV5-4 with TRBJ2-5, with 9 bases matching TRBD1. V shed 2 bases, J shed 5 bases, and the junction held 7 bases outside the gene matches. Germline values: CDR1 SGHNT, CDR2 YYREEE (reference sequence). CDR3 length: 15 amino acids.

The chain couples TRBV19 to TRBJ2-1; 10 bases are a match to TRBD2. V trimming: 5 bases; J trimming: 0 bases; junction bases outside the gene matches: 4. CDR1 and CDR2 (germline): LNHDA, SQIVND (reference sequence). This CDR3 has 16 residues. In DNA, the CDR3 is TGTGCCAGTAGTTTGCAGCGGGGGGGCTCCTACAATGAGCAGTTCTTC. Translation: CASSLQRGGSYNEQFF.

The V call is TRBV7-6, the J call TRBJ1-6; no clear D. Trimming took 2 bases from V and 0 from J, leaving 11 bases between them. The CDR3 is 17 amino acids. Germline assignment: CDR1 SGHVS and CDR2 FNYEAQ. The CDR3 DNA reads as TGTGCCAGCAGCTTACGCTCAAGGAGCTCCTATAATTCACCCCTCCACTTT. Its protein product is CASSLRSRSSYNSPLHF.

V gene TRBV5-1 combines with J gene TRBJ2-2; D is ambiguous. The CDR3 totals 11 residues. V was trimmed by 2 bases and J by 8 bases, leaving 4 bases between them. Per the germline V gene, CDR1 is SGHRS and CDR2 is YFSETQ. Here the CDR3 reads CASSFTGELFF. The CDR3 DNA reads TGCGCCAGCAGCTTTACAGGGGAGCTGTTTTTT.

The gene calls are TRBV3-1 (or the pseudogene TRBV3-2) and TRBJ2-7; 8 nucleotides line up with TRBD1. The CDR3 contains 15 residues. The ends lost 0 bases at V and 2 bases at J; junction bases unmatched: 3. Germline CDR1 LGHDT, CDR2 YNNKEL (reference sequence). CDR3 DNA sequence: TGTGCCAGCAGCCAAGATGACAGGGGCACCTACGAGCAGTACTTC. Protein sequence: CASSQDDRGTYEQYF.

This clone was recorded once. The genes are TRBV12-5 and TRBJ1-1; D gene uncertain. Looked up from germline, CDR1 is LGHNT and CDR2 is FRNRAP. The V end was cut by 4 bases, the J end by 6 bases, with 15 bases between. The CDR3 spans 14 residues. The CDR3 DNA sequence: TGTGCTAGTGGTTCCTTCTCCCTGGGCCCTGAAGCTTTCTTT. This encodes CASGSFSLGPEAFF.

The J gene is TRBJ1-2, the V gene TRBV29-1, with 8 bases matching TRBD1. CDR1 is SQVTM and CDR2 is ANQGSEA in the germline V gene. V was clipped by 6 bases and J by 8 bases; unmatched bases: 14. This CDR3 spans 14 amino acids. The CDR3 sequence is CSVAPGQGVGGYTF. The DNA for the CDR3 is TGCAGCGTGGCCCCCGGACAGGGAGTAGGGGGCTACACCTTC.

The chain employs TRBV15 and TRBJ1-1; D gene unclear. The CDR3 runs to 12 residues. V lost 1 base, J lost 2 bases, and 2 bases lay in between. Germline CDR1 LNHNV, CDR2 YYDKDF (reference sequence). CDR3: CATSRANTEAFF. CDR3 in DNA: TGTGCCACCAGCAGAGCTAACACTGAAGCTTTCTTT.

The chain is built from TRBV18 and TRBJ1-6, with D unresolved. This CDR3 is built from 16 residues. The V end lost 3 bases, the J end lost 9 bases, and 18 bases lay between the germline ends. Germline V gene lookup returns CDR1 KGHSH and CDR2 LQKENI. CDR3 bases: TGTGCCAGCTCACCCTCTGAGGGTCCAATAGGTTCACCCCTCCACTTT. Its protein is CASSPSEGPIGSPLHF. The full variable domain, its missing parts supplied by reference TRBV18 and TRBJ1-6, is NAGVMQNPRHLVRRRGQEARLRCSPMKGHSHVYWYRQLPEEGLKFMVYLQKENIIDESGMPKERFSAEFPKEGPSILRIQQVVRGDSAAYFCASSPSEGPIGSPLHFGNGTRLTVT.

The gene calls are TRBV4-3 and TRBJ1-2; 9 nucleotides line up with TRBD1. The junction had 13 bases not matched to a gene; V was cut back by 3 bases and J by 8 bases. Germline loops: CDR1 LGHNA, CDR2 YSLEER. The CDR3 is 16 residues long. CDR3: CASSHATGQGIWGYTF. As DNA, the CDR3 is TGCGCCAGCAGCCACGCAACCGGACAGGGGATTTGGGGCTACACCTTC.

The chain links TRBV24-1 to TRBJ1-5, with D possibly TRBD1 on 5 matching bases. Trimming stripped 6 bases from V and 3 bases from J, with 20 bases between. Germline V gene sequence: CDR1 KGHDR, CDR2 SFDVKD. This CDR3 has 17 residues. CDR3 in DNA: TGTGCCACCAGTATTCGGACAAGGGATACCCTCAATCAGCCCCAGCATTTT. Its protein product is CATSIRTRDTLNQPQHF.

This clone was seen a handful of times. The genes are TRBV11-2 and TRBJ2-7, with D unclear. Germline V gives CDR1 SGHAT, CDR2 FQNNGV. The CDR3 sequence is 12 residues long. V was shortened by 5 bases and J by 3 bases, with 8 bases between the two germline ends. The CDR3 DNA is TGTGCCAGCAGCCCTCTCGGCTACGAGCAGTACTTC. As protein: CASSPLGYEQYF.

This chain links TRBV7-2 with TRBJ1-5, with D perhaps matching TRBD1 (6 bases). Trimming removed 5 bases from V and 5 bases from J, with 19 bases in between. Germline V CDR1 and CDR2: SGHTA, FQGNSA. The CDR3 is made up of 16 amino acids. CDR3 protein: CASSPSGGASYQPQHF. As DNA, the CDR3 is TGTGCCAGCAGCCCTAGCGGGGGCGCGAGTTATCAGCCCCAGCATTTT.

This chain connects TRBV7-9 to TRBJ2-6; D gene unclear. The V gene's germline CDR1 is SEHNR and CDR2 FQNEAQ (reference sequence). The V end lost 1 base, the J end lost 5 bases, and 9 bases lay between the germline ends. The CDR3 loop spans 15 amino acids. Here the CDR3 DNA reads TGTGCCAGCAGCTTAGGTAGCCGGAGGGCCAACGTCCTGACTTTC. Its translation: CASSLGSRRANVLTF.